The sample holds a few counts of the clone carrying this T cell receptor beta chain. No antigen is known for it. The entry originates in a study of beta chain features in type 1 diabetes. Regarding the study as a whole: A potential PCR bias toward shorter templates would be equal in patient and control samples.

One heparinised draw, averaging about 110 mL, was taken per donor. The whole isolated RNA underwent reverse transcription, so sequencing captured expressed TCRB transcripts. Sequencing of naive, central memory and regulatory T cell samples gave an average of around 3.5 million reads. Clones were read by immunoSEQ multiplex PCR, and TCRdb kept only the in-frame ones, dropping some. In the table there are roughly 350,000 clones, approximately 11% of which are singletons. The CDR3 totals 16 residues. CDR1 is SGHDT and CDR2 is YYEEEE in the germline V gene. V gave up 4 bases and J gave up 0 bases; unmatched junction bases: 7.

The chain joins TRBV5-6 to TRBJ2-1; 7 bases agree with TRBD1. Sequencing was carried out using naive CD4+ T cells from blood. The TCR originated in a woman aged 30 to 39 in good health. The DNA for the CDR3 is TGTGCCAGCAGCCTACAGGGGCCGAGCTCCTACAATGAGCAGTTCTTC. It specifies CASSLQGPSSYNEQFF. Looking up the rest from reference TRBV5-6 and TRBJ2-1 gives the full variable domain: DAGVTQSPTHLIKTRGQQVTLRCSPKSGHDTVSWYQQALGQGPQFIFQYYEEEERQRGNFPDRFSGHQFPNYSSELNVNALLLGDSALYLCASSLQGPSSYNEQFFGPGTRLTVL.